This TCR beta chain comes out of a study of shared clonotypes between healthy human individuals. Donors included only healthy HIV-negative adults lacking recent acute infections or vaccinations. All of the donors resided in Nashville, Tennessee, and each was a Caucasian adult. Study-wide findings and caveats: Non-shared clonotypes displayed generation probabilities falling below those of clonotypes present in all four donors.

Splitting of each subset's genomic DNA was done evenly across several immunoSEQ plates. This table comes from immunoSEQ multiplex PCR, and its TCRdb copy is limited to in-frame clones, with some not included. The sample lists some 1 million clones, under 80% occurring once. Details on this clone: Its antigen is currently unknown.

V was clipped by 1 base and J by 0 bases, with 10 bases between them. The CDR3 runs 15 residues. Germline V CDR1 and CDR2: GTSNPN, SVGIG (reference sequence). This receptor was identified in a man between 18 and 35 years old in good health. The sequenced sample was memory CD4+ T cells sorted from blood. Described subset: CD45RA-negative fraction. This chain joins TRBV30 and TRBJ1-3; D uncertain. The DNA of the CDR3 is TGTGCCTGGAGTGAAATAGGGATCTCTGGAAACACCATATATTTT. Translated, it gives CAWSEIGISGNTIYF. Combining the CDR3 with reference TRBV30 and TRBJ1-3 gives the whole variable domain SQTIHQWPATLVQPVGSPLSLECTVEGTSNPNLYWYRQAAGRGLQLLFYSVGIGQISSEVPQNLSASRPQDRQFILSSKKLLLSDSGFYLCAWSEIGISGNTIYFGEGSWLTVV.